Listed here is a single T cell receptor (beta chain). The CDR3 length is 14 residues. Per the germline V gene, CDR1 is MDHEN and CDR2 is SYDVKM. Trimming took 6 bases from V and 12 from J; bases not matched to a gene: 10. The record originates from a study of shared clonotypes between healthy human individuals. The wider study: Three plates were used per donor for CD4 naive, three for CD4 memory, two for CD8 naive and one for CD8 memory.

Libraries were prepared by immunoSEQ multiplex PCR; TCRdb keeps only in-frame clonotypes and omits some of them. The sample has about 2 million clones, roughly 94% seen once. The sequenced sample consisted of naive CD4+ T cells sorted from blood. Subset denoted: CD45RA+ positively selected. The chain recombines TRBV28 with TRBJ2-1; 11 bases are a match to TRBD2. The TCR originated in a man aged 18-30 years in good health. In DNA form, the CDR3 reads TGTGCCAGCAGGGGTAGCGGGAGGGCCCTCGGGCAGTTCTTC. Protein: CASRGSGRALGQFF.